The 31 T cell receptor beta chains presented below share a single source sample, sequenced in a study of neoadjuvant anti-PD-1 for oral cavity cancer. The repertoire was sequenced with immunoSEQ multiplex PCR; TCRdb's copy has only in-frame clones and lacks some. The sample has 30,000 to 35,000 clones, approximately 87% seen once. This specimen consisted of PBMCs, obtained before nivolumab (anti-PD-1) treatment. Receptors originate from a person aged 40 to 85 with oral cavity squamous cell carcinoma.

The chain carries TRBV2 and TRBJ2-7; 7 bases are shared with TRBD1. J gave up 4 bases and V 7 bases, and 13 bases lay outside the gene matches. Germline V gene sequence: CDR1 SNHLY, CDR2 FYNNEI. CDR3 length: 15 residues. The CDR3 coding sequence is TGTGCCAGCACCCGCACCTTTACAGGGGCTTACGAGCAGTACTTC. Translation: CASTRTFTGAYEQYF.

This chain joins TRBV6-1 and TRBJ1-1; TRBD1 matches at 10 bases. The germline gives CDR1 MNHNS, CDR2 SASEGT. The CDR3 consists of 14 residues. V was clipped by 7 bases and J by 2 bases; unmatched bases: 4. The CDR3 loop reads CASKRTGGNTEAFF. The CDR3 DNA follows: TGTGCCAGCAAACGGACAGGGGGAAACACTGAAGCTTTCTTT.

The chain has TRBV4-3 and TRBJ2-7, with D uncertain. This CDR3 has 14 amino acids. The germline CDR1 and CDR2 sequences are LGHNA and YSLEER. V lost 0 bases and J lost 3, with 9 bases in between. This chain's CDR3 is CASSQDGSSYEQYF. CDR3 coding DNA: TGCGCCAGCAGCCAAGACGGCTCCAGCTACGAGCAGTACTTC.

The V and J genes are TRBV12-5 and TRBJ1-2; unclear D gene. Germline loops: CDR1 LGHNT, CDR2 FRNRAP. This CDR3 region has 13 residues. With 1 base removed from V and 9 bases from J, the gap between germline ends came to 12 bases. This chain's CDR3 is CASGLGAPSRYTF. The CDR3 DNA reads TGTGCTAGTGGTTTGGGAGCTCCCTCTCGCTACACCTTC.

CDR3 DNA: TGTGCCAGCAGTGGGACACAGGGGGTAAATGAAAAACTGTTTTTT. Protein sequence: CASSGTQGVNEKLFF. V is TRBV6-1 and J is TRBJ1-4; the match to TRBD1 covers 8 bases. The CDR3 is made up of 15 amino acids. CDR1 and CDR2 from the germline V gene are MNHNS and SASEGT. With 4 bases clipped from V and 5 bases from J, the junction kept 6 bases outside the gene matches.

The chain recombines TRBV10-3 with TRBJ1-5; 7 bases are shared with TRBD1. Germline trimming cut 3 bases from V and 6 bases from J; bases unmatched to any gene: 2. CDR3 length equals 13 residues. Germline lookup yields CDR1 ENHRY and CDR2 SYGVKD. The CDR3 here is CAISDRQGQPQHF. For the CDR3, the DNA is TGTGCCATCAGTGATCGACAGGGTCAGCCCCAGCATTTT.

This sequence joins TRBV19 and TRBJ1-6; 10 positions match TRBD1. The length of the CDR3 is 14 residues. The germline gives CDR1 LNHDA, CDR2 SQIVND (reference sequence). Trimming took 8 bases from V and 6 from J; bases not matched to a gene: 4. DNA of the CDR3: TGTGCCAGTGAGACAGGGGGCGGTAATTCACCCCTCCACTTT. This translates into CASETGGGNSPLHF. The whole variable domain, remainder taken from reference TRBV19 and TRBJ1-6, is DGGITQSPKYLFRKEGQNVTLSCEQNLNHDAMYWYRQDPGQGLRLIYYSQIVNDFQKGDIAEGYSVSREKKESFPLTVTSAQKNPTAFYLCASETGGGNSPLHFGNGTRLTVT.

This chain uses TRBV5-5 with TRBJ1-2, with TRBD1 matching over 9 bases. With V trimmed by 0 bases and J by 4 bases, 10 bases remained unmatched. The CDR3 totals 17 residues. The germline gives CDR1 SGHKS, CDR2 YYEKEE (reference sequence). This chain's CDR3 is CASSLVMGDRVGYGYTF. Written as DNA, the CDR3 is TGTGCCAGCAGCTTGGTAATGGGGGACAGGGTGGGCTATGGCTACACCTTC.

V usage is TRBV5-1 and J usage is TRBJ1-2, with TRBD1 matching 11 bases. This CDR3 has 14 amino acids. Germline V gives CDR1 SGHRS, CDR2 YFSETQ. V was pared by 5 bases and J by 7 bases, with 7 bases of the junction left unmatched. CDR3 loop: CASSSGTGGRGYTF. The CDR3 coding sequence is TGCGCCAGCAGTTCCGGGACAGGGGGACGTGGCTACACCTTC. Full variable domain (missing parts from reference TRBV5-1 and TRBJ1-2): KAGVTQTPRYLIKTRGQQVTLSCSPISGHRSVSWYQQTPGQGLQFLFEYFSETQRNKGNFPGRFSGRQFSNSRSEMNVSTLELGDSALYLCASSSGTGGRGYTFGSGTRLTVV.

The chain links TRBV4-3 to TRBJ1-1; a possible D gene is TRBD1 (6 bases). CDR1 and CDR2 (germline): LGHNA, YSLEER. This CDR3 spans 17 amino acids. The ends were cut back, 1 base at V and 1 base at J, with 16 bases in the middle. CDR3 sequence: CASSQVNFRDKNTEAFF. The CDR3 DNA sequence: TGCGCCAGCAGCCAAGTAAATTTCCGGGACAAGAACACTGAAGCTTTCTTT.

This sequence joins TRBV2 and TRBJ2-6; D unclear. V lost 5 bases and J 0 bases, leaving 14 bases between the germline ends. The CDR3 is 17 amino acids. The germline V gene encodes CDR1 SNHLY and CDR2 FYNNEI. Here the CDR3 reads CASSRTGPVSGANVLTF. The CDR3 region has the DNA TGTGCCAGCAGTAGAACGGGCCCCGTCTCTGGGGCCAACGTCCTGACTTTC.

The gene calls are TRBV19 and TRBJ2-7; D is possibly TRBD1 (5 bases). CDR3 length equals 13 residues. CDR1 LNHDA and CDR2 SQIVND come from the germline V gene (reference sequence). The V and J ends lost 5 bases and 3 bases respectively, with 11 bases between them. CDR3 DNA: TGTGCCAGTAGTCCTGGACACCACTACGAGCAGTACTTC. Its protein is CASSPGHHYEQYF. The full variable domain, rest sourced from reference TRBV19 and TRBJ2-7, is DGGITQSPKYLFRKEGQNVTLSCEQNLNHDAMYWYRQDPGQGLRLIYYSQIVNDFQKGDIAEGYSVSREKKESFPLTVTSAQKNPTAFYLCASSPGHHYEQYFGPGTRLTVT.

The chain links TRBV20-1 to TRBJ2-3, with 7 bases identical to TRBD1. The CDR3 extends over 11 amino acids. V trimming: 4 bases; J trimming: 9 bases; junction bases outside the gene matches: 4. CDR1 and CDR2 (germline): DFQATT, SNEGSKA (reference sequence). CDR3 sequence (DNA): TGCAGTGCTACACAGGGGCGGACGCAGTATTTT. Residues: CSATQGRTQYF.

In nucleotides, the CDR3 is TGTGCCAGCAGCTTAGATCCCCGGGCTAGCGCCGCGAACACCGGGGAGCTGTTTTTT. Translation: CASSLDPRASAANTGELFF. This rearrangement joins TRBV13 to TRBJ2-2; D is perhaps TRBD2 (6 bases). Trimming removed 1 base from V and 0 bases from J, with 18 bases in between. The CDR3 spans 19 residues. The V gene's germline CDR1 is PRHDT and CDR2 FYEKMQ (reference sequence).

The rearrangement joins TRBV5-1 to TRBJ2-5, with D hard to call. The CDR3 totals 12 residues. The V and J ends lost 5 bases and 2 bases respectively, with 7 bases between them. From germline, CDR1 is SGHRS and CDR2 YFSETQ. The CDR3 is CASRVGQETQYF. The CDR3 coding sequence is TGCGCCAGCAGAGTCGGGCAAGAGACCCAGTACTTC.

The chain has TRBV29-1 and TRBJ2-1, with 8 bases identical to TRBD1. CDR1 is SQVTM and CDR2 is ANQGSEA in the germline V gene. The CDR3 is 16 amino acids. The ends lost 6 bases at V and 6 bases at J; junction bases unmatched: 16. The CDR3 DNA sequence: TGCAGCGTCCCCGGGTTTGGACAGGGAAGATTCAATGAGCAGTTCTTC. Translated, it gives CSVPGFGQGRFNEQFF.

This chain uses TRBV9 with TRBJ2-1; 11 bases are shared with TRBD2. This CDR3 region has 15 residues. Germline V lookup: CDR1 SGDLS, CDR2 YYNGEE. The V and J ends lost 0 bases and 6 bases, in that order; junction bases with no gene match: 2. The CDR3 here is CASSVVGTSGNEQFF. The CDR3 DNA is TGTGCCAGCAGCGTAGTGGGGACTAGCGGCAATGAGCAGTTCTTC.

V usage is TRBV30 and J usage is TRBJ1-4, with TRBD1 identical over 9 bases. The trim removed 3 bases at V and 4 bases at J, leaving 6 bases unmatched. This CDR3 region has 15 residues. Looked up from germline, CDR1 is GTSNPN and CDR2 is SVGIG (reference sequence). CDR3 loop: CAWRATGGGNEKLFF. DNA for the CDR3: TGTGCCTGGAGGGCAACAGGGGGCGGTAATGAAAAACTGTTTTTT. Complete variable domain (other parts from reference TRBV30 and TRBJ1-4): SQTIHQWPATLVQPVGSPLSLECTVEGTSNPNLYWYRQAAGRGLQLLFYSVGIGQISSEVPQNLSASRPQDRQFILSSKKLLLSDSGFYLCAWRATGGGNEKLFFGSGTQLSVL.

V usage is TRBV30 and J usage is TRBJ2-7; the match to TRBD1 covers 9 bases. This CDR3 comprises 15 residues. Germline CDR1 is GTSNPN and CDR2 is SVGIG (reference sequence). The ends lost 3 bases at V and 3 bases at J; junction bases unmatched: 9. The chain's CDR3 is CAWSPGQGIVYEQYF. The CDR3, as DNA: TGTGCCTGGAGCCCGGGACAGGGAATAGTCTACGAGCAGTACTTC.

V and J are TRBV4-1 and TRBJ2-4, with a possible D match to TRBD1 (5 bases). Trimming took 1 base from V and 0 from J, leaving 10 bases between them. The CDR3 has 16 amino acids. Per the germline V gene, CDR1 is MGHRA and CDR2 is YSYEKL. The CDR3 spells CASSQAGSLAKNIQYF. DNA of the CDR3: TGCGCCAGCAGCCAAGCAGGGTCCTTAGCCAAAAACATTCAGTACTTC.

The J gene is TRBJ1-1, the V gene TRBV7-9; TRBD1 agrees at 7 bases. CDR1 SEHNR and CDR2 FQNEAQ come from the germline V gene (reference sequence). The CDR3 contains 15 residues. The V segment lost 3 bases and the J segment 1 base; nucleotides outside the gene matches: 5. The CDR3 bases are TGTGCCAGCAGCTTCGACAGGGTTGAGAACACTGAAGCTTTCTTT. Protein: CASSFDRVENTEAFF.

The rearrangement joins TRBV19 to TRBJ1-2; 8 bases are shared with TRBD1. There are 16 residues in the CDR3. Trimming at V came to 10 bases and at J to 3 bases, leaving 16 bases not matched to a gene. Germline CDR1 reads LNHDA; CDR2 reads SQIVND (reference sequence). This CDR3 is CATLPHRGLRDYGYTF. The CDR3 region has the DNA TGTGCCACCTTACCGCACAGGGGGTTGCGTGACTATGGCTACACCTTC.

This clone showed up just once. The chain is built from TRBV21-1 and TRBJ2-5; the listed D gene, TRBD1, was not tested against the DNA. TRBV21-1 is reported as a pseudogene. CDR3 length: 17 amino acids. The CDR3 here is CASSKHRFSGFGETQYF. The DNA of the CDR3 is TGTGCCAGCAGCAAACACCGATTTTCAGGATTCGGAGAGACCCAGTACTTC.

The V and J genes are TRBV7-2 and TRBJ2-7; possible D gene TRBD1, 5 bases. This CDR3 contains 15 residues. The V gene's germline CDR1 is SGHTA and CDR2 FQGNSA. V shed 4 bases and J shed 5 bases, with 18 bases lying between them. The CDR3 here is CASSSQPGYLDEQYF. DNA of the CDR3: TGTGCCAGCAGCTCCCAACCAGGGTATCTGGACGAGCAGTACTTC.

V usage is TRBV19 and J usage is TRBJ2-1; the D gene could be TRBD1 or TRBD2 (5 bases each). The germline gives CDR1 LNHDA, CDR2 SQIVND (reference sequence). Trimming took off 3 bases at V and 1 base at J, with 13 bases between the two ends. This CDR3 has 16 residues. The CDR3 protein is CASSIFGAASYNEQFF. For the CDR3, the DNA is TGTGCCAGTAGTATCTTCGGGGCGGCTTCCTACAATGAGCAGTTCTTC.

In nucleotides, the CDR3 is TGTGCCAGCAGTCAAGGCCCAGGGGGCTCGTACGAGCAGTACTTC. Its translation: CASSQGPGGSYEQYF. This chain uses TRBV2 with TRBJ2-7; 8 nucleotides align to TRBD1. Losses at the gene ends were 5 bases for V and 4 bases for J; bases not matched to a gene: 10. Looked up from germline, CDR1 is SNHLY and CDR2 is FYNNEI. The CDR3 contains 15 residues.

The chain uses TRBV6-6 and TRBJ2-4, with a weak D call TRBD1 (6 bases). The CDR3 has 14 amino acids. Trimming removed 0 bases from V and 4 bases from J, with 7 bases in between. Germline assignment: CDR1 MNHNY and CDR2 SVGAGI (reference sequence). The CDR3 loop reads CASSYSGQKNIQYF. In DNA form, the CDR3 reads TGTGCCAGCAGTTACTCTGGACAGAAAAACATTCAGTACTTC.

V gene TRBV6-5 combines with J gene TRBJ1-6; a weak D match, TRBD1 (6 bases). Germline V gene data show CDR1 as MNHEY and CDR2 as SVGAGI. V shed 0 bases and J shed 10 bases, with 13 bases lying between them. The CDR3 length is 15 residues. The CDR3 DNA reads as TGTGCCAGCAGTTACTCGCGGGGGGCGTTGTCACCCCTCCACTTT. This sequence encodes CASSYSRGALSPLHF.

The chain has TRBV5-1 and TRBJ2-7; TRBD1 matches at 9 bases. The trim removed 4 bases at V and 5 bases at J, leaving 4 bases unmatched. Germline CDR1 is SGHRS and CDR2 is YFSETQ. CDR3 length: 13 residues. Here the CDR3 reads CASSGTGLHEQYF. The CDR3 DNA sequence: TGCGCCAGCAGCGGGACAGGGCTCCACGAGCAGTACTTC. The whole variable domain, remainder taken from reference TRBV5-1 and TRBJ2-7, is KAGVTQTPRYLIKTRGQQVTLSCSPISGHRSVSWYQQTPGQGLQFLFEYFSETQRNKGNFPGRFSGRQFSNSRSEMNVSTLELGDSALYLCASSGTGLHEQYFGPGTRLTVT.

The V call is TRBV7-9, the J call TRBJ1-2; D uncertain. CDR1 is SEHNR, CDR2 FQNEAQ, per germline (reference sequence). The CDR3 is 15 amino acids. Trimming left V 1 base short and J 2 bases short, with 11 bases between. The CDR3 sequence: CASSLGLAGNYGYTF. Written as DNA, the CDR3 is TGTGCCAGCAGCTTAGGATTAGCGGGAAACTATGGCTACACCTTC. Variable domain in full (rest from reference TRBV7-9 and TRBJ1-2): DTGVSQNPRHKITKRGQNVTFRCDPISEHNRLYWYRQTLGQGPEFLTYFQNEAQLEKSRLLSDRFSAERPKGSFSTLEIQRTEQGDSAMYLCASSLGLAGNYGYTFGSGTRLTVV.

This chain links TRBV5-6 with TRBJ1-2, with 11 nucleotides matching TRBD1. Germline V lookup: CDR1 SGHDT, CDR2 YYEEEE. V gave up 2 bases and J gave up 6 bases; unmatched junction bases: 12. CDR3 size: 17 residues. The CDR3 here is CASSLLVSRDRGNGYTF. The CDR3 bases are TGTGCCAGCAGCTTATTAGTCTCCCGGGACAGGGGGAATGGCTACACCTTC.